This record looks at one TCR beta chain sequence and its context. Its antigen is not identified. One end of the junction does not line up with germline, which may come from a read error. This sample is drawn from a study of breast tumors, draining lymph nodes, adjacent tissues. The study's findings and limits: Tumor T cell lymph node origin was a supported hypothesis, not proven.

This CDR3 is built from 16 residues. Looked up from germline, CDR1 is SNHLY and CDR2 is FYNNEI. Axillary draining lymph nodes of breast cancer patients supplied the node samples. TCRdb re-called the multiplex PCR reads through MiXCR, storing one row per CDR3 protein. The profile shows approximately 200,000 distinct CDR3 sequences, 31% of them singletons. Sequenced: axillary lymph node tissue. The receptor was derived from a female donor with breast cancer. Some clones in this sample may be carry-over from other donors' samples. This rearrangement joins TRBV2 to TRBJ2-6, with D perhaps TRBD1 or TRBD2 (5 bases each). In DNA, the CDR3 is TGTGCCACCTCCGGGAAGGGGAGCTCTGGGGCCAACGTCCTGACTTTT. Translated: CATSGKGSSGANVLTF.